This TCR beta chain came from a study of early T cells in non-severe SARS-CoV-2 infection. Across the whole study: Chains were not paired, and sequencing was done on bulk RNA from unsorted whole blood. Study observations and caveats: Lookups in VDJdb leaned toward anti-spike CD8 responses and missed private and CD4 specificities.

The germline CDR1 and CDR2 sequences are SGHVS and FQNEAQ. CDR3 length equals 16 residues. With 3 bases removed from V and 6 bases from J, the gap between germline ends came to 17 bases. Researchers tagged individual cDNA molecules with unique molecular identifiers. TCRdb analysed the 5' RACE reads with MiXCR anew, one entry per CDR3 protein. The table lists 70,000 to 85,000 distinct CDR3 sequences, more than 10% of them singletons. Comment on this clonotype: Its cognate antigen is unknown.

The J gene is TRBJ2-2, the V gene TRBV7-8, with D unclear. Sample: whole blood, taken at baseline. The TCR originated in an adult who was a healthcare worker with PCR-confirmed SARS-CoV-2 infection or an uninfected control (not recorded which). The donor label of this sample is uncertain. The CDR3 nucleotides read TGTGCCAGCAGCTTTGATCGGGTCCGCATCCCCGGGGAGCTGTTTTTT. It codes for CASSFDRVRIPGELFF.